Detailed here is one TCR beta chain. The target antigen is unknown. The sample belongs to a study of identical twins. Study findings and constraints: It was out-of-frame TCR alpha sharing in monozygotic twins that models underestimated.

Template switching, a step in the protocol, added a universal primer site, and cDNA carried unique molecular identifiers. One entry per CDR3 protein, called by TCRdb with MiXCR from the 5' RACE reads. The table lists 1.5 million to 2 million distinct CDR3 sequences, around a third of them singletons. The CDR3 is 15 residues long. The V segment lost 5 bases and the J segment 1 base; nucleotides outside the gene matches: 4. Germline V lookup: CDR1 SEHNR, CDR2 FQNEAQ (reference sequence). Donors uniformly comprised healthy Caucasians. The chain has TRBV7-9 and TRBJ2-1, with 8 bases lining up with TRBD2. Material: cord blood. The receptor comes from a newborn girl in good health. Here the CDR3 reads CASSISGASYNEQFF. CDR3 DNA: TGTGCCAGCAGCATTAGCGGGGCTTCCTACAATGAGCAGTTCTTC.